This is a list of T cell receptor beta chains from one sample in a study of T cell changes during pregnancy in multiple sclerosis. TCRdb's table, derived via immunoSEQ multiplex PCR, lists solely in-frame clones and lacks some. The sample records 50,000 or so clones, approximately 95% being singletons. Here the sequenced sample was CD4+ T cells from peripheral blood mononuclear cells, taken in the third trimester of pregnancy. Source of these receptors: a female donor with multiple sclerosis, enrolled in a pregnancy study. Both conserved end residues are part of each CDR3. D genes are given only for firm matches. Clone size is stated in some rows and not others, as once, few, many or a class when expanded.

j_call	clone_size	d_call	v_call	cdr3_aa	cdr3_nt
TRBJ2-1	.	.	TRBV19	CASIRGGAYNEQFF	TGTGCCAGTATAAGGGGAGGCGCCTACAATGAGCAGTTCTTC
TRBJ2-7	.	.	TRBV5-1	CASSLQAAGYEQYF	TGCGCCAGCAGCTTGCAGGCCGCGGGCTACGAGCAGTACTTC
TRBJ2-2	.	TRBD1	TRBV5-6	CASSLKTGVMNTGELFF	TGTGCCAGCAGCTTGAAGACAGGGGTCATGAACACCGGGGAGCTGTTTTTT
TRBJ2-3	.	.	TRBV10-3	CAISDSTQGPDTQYF	TGTGCCATCAGTGATTCGACACAGGGACCAGATACGCAGTATTTT
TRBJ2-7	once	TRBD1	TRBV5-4	CASRTGTEAYEQYF	TGTGCCAGCAGGACCGGGACAGAAGCCTACGAGCAGTACTTC
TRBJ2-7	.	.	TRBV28	CASSPPPGARPKLNTYEQYF	TGTGCCAGCAGTCCCCCCCCAGGGGCCAGACCGAAGTTAAATACCTACGAGCAGTACTTC
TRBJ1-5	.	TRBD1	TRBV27	CASSLSRQGVSNQPQHF	TGTGCCAGCAGTCTGAGCCGACAGGGGGTCAGCAATCAGCCCCAGCATTTT
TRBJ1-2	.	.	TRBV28	CASSALSMGYTF	TGTGCCAGCAGTGCCCTTAGCATGGGCTACACCTTC
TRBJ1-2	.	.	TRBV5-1	CASSLFPGDNYGYTF	TGCGCCAGCAGCTTATTCCCGGGGGATAACTATGGCTACACCTTC
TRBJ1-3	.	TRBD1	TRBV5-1	CASSQGQGEGNTIYF	TGCGCCAGCAGTCAAGGACAGGGGGAAGGAAACACCATATATTTT
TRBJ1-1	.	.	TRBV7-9	CASSLETGEAFF	TGTGCCAGCAGCTTAGAAACAGGGGAAGCTTTCTTT
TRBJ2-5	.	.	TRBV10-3	CAISGAGRETQYF	TGTGCCATCAGTGGGGCAGGAAGAGAGACCCAGTACTTC
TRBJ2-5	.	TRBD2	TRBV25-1	CASSAEAGGLKTQYF	TGTGCCAGCAGTGCGGAAGCGGGAGGCTTAAAGACCCAGTACTTC
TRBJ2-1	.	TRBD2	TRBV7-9	CASRLTSGGGNEQFF	TGTGCCAGCAGGCTTACTAGCGGGGGGGGGAATGAGCAGTTCTTC
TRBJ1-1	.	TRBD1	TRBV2	CASRYRGQNTEAFF	TGTGCCAGCAGATACAGGGGGCAGAACACTGAAGCTTTCTTT
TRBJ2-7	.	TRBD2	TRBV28	CASSISGRGEQYF	TGTGCCAGCAGTATTAGCGGGAGGGGCGAGCAGTACTTC
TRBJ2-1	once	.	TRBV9	CASSVASRDYNEQFF	TGTGCCAGCAGCGTAGCTTCCCGCGACTACAATGAGCAGTTCTTC
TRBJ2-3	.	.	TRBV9	CASSAPGLRTDTQYF	TGTGCCAGCAGCGCTCCGGGACTCCGCACAGATACGCAGTATTTT
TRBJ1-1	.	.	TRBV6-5	CATKVAVSPTEAFF	TGTGCCACGAAGGTGGCAGTTAGCCCCACTGAAGCTTTCTTT
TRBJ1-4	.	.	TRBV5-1	CASRQMFNEKLFF	TGCGCCAGCAGACAGATGTTTAATGAAAAACTGTTTTTT
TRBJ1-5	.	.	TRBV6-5	CASSGPGGSNQPQHF	TGTGCCAGCAGTGGCCCCGGGGGAAGCAATCAGCCCCAGCATTTT
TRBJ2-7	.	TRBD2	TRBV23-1	CASSQSGTSSGDPLSYEQYF	TGCGCCAGCAGTCAATCCGGTACGTCTAGCGGGGATCCGCTATCCTACGAGCAGTACTTC
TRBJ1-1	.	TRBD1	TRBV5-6	CASSFIGTDPSLNTEAFF	TGTGCCAGCAGCTTTATCGGGACAGACCCAAGTTTGAACACTGAAGCTTTCTTT
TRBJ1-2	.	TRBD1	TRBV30	CAWSVRRDSVGYTF	TGTGCCTGGAGTGTACGAAGGGACAGTGTTGGCTACACCTTC
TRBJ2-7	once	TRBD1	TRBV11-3	CASSPRTGQSEQYF	TGTGCCAGCAGCCCCCGGACAGGGCAAAGCGAGCAGTACTTC
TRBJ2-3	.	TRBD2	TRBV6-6	CASNFLAGGQDTQYF	TGTGCCAGCAATTTCCTCGCGGGGGGGCAGGATACGCAGTATTTT
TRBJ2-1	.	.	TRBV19	CASSPYSFTPYNEQFF	TGTGCCAGTAGTCCCTATAGCTTTACACCCTACAATGAGCAGTTCTTC
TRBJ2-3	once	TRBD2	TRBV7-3	CASSNGLAVSTDTQYF	TGTGCCAGCAGCAACGGACTAGCGGTTAGCACAGATACGCAGTATTTT
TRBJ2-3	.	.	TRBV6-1	CASLRWGEGTDTQYF	TGTGCCAGCTTAAGATGGGGAGAGGGCACAGATACGCAGTATTTT
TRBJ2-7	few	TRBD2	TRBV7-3	CASSLEAGASYEQYF	TGTGCCAGCAGCTTAGAAGCGGGAGCATCCTACGAGCAGTACTTC
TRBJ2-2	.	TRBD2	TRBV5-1	CASSRTSGNPVSRTGELFF	TGCGCCAGCAGCCGGACTAGCGGGAACCCGGTTAGCCGGACCGGGGAGCTGTTTTTT
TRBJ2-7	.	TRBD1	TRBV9	CASSERPRDRTYEQYF	TGTGCCAGCAGCGAACGCCCCCGGGACAGGACTTACGAGCAGTACTTC
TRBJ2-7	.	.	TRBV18	CASSPRGYEQYF	TGTGCCAGCTCACCCAGGGGTTACGAGCAGTACTTC
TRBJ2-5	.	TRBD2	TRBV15	CATVRTSGRVETQYF	TGTGCCACCGTTAGGACTAGCGGGAGGGTAGAGACCCAGTACTTC
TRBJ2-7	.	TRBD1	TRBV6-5	CASSYPGTGSDEQYF	TGTGCCAGCAGTTACCCCGGGACAGGGAGCGACGAGCAGTACTTC
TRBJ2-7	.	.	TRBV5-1	CASSYVQGREQYF	TGCGCCAGCAGCTACGTACAGGGACGCGAGCAGTACTTC
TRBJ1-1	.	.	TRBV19	CASSLLGQNTEAFF	TGTGCCAGTAGTTTACTCGGACAGAACACTGAAGCTTTCTTT
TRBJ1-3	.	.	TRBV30	CAWSVGRYSGNTIYF	TGTGCCTGGAGTGTGGGGCGCTACTCTGGAAACACCATATATTTT
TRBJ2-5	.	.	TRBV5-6	CASIHTPHQETQYF	TGTGCCAGCATCCACACCCCTCATCAGGAGACCCAGTACTTC
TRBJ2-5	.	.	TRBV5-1	CASSGRGEETQYF	TGCGCCAGCAGCGGTCGTGGGGAGGAGACCCAGTACTTC
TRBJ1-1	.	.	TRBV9	CASSVVGGSLTEAFF	TGTGCCAGCAGCGTAGTGGGGGGGAGTCTTACTGAAGCTTTCTTT
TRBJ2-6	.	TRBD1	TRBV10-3	CAISQGGGANVLTF	TGTGCCATTTCACAGGGGGGTGGGGCCAACGTCCTGACTTTC
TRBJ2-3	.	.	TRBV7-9	CASSFTPDTQYF	TGTGCCAGCAGCTTTACTCCGGATACGCAGTATTTT
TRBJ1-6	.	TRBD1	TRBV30	CAWNRDRLGSPLHF	TGTGCCTGGAACAGGGACAGGCTGGGATCACCCCTCCACTTT
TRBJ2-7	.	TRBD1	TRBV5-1	CASSSTGQPTYEQYF	TGCGCCAGCAGCTCCACGGGACAGCCGACCTACGAGCAGTACTTC
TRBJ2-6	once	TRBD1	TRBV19	CASSIEGQGSSGANVLTF	TGTGCCAGTAGTATAGAAGGACAGGGTAGCTCTGGGGCCAACGTCCTGACTTTC
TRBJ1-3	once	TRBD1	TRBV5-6	CASSAGQGIGNTIYF	TGTGCCAGCAGCGCGGGACAGGGGATAGGAAACACCATATATTTT
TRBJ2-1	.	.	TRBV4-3	CASSQDLWLNRSYNEQFF	TGCGCCAGCAGCCAAGATTTGTGGCTCAACCGCTCCTACAATGAGCAGTTCTTC
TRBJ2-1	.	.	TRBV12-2	CASRSSAGGRYNEQFF	TGTGCAAGTCGCTCCTCTGCGGGAGGCAGGTACAATGAGCAGTTCTTC